The 22 T cell receptor beta chains below were found in one sample sequenced in a study of blood T cells in healthy people across ages. Primers used in a second PCR of about 6 to 11 cycles were a sample-barcoded 5' primer and a J-beta primer mix. TCRdb itself ran the 5' RACE reads through MiXCR, one entry per CDR3 protein. The table shows roughly 1,000,000 distinct CDR3 sequences, with almost 25% occurring only once. The same data also went into a second study, on T cells of mothers and their children.

The source material was blood. These receptors all stem from a girl aged 2-10 years in good health.

V is TRBV29-1 and J is TRBJ1-2; D is perhaps TRBD1 (5 bases). V lost 8 bases and J 6 bases, leaving 31 bases between the germline ends. The germline CDR1 and CDR2 sequences are SQVTM and ANQGSEA. This CDR3 is 17 amino acids long. The CDR3 bases are TGCAGCCGTTGGGGACGAAGCGGGATCAGAGGATCGGATGGCTACACCTTC. Protein sequence: CSRWGRSGIRGSDGYTF.

The V call is TRBV20-1, the J call TRBJ2-5; TRBD1 matches 8 bases. The J call is doubtful: the DNA matches TRBJ2-1 better. Germline CDR1 reads DFQATT; CDR2 reads SNEGSKA (reference sequence). The CDR3 contains 20 residues. CDR3 bases: TGCAGTGCTAGAGATTTGGACAGGGCTTGGGGGAGTGGATCCTACAATGAGCAGTTCTTC. It codes for CSARDLDRAWGSGSYNEQFF.

Comment on this clonotype: An end of the junction does not agree with germline; a read error may underlie this. This sequence joins TRBV5-1 and TRBJ2-1, with 8 bases fitting TRBD1. Per the germline V gene, CDR1 is SGHRS and CDR2 is YFSETQ. The CDR3 totals 18 residues. In DNA form, the CDR3 reads TGCGTCAGCAGCGCACGCTCAGGGGGCGCGACGGGATACAATGAGCAGTTCTTC. Its protein is CVSSARSGGATGYNEQFF.

The chain couples TRBV4-2 to TRBJ2-5; D may be TRBD1 (5 bases). The V gene lost 1 base and the J gene lost 5 bases, with 14 bases spanning the gap. CDR1 LGHNA and CDR2 YNFKEQ come from the germline V gene. This CDR3 contains 15 residues. The CDR3 reads CASSQVIGAQETQYF. DNA of the CDR3: TGTGCCAGCAGCCAAGTAATTGGGGCTCAGGAGACCCAGTACTTC.

The chain recombines TRBV3-1 with TRBJ2-1; a weak D match, TRBD1 (5 bases). The ends were cut back, 4 bases at V and 9 bases at J, with 13 bases in the middle. The CDR3 loop spans 13 amino acids. Looked up from germline, CDR1 is LGHDT and CDR2 is YNNKEL (reference sequence). DNA for the CDR3: TGTGCCAGCAGCCCGATTTCTAGGGGTGAGCAGTTCTTC. Amino acids: CASSPISRGEQFF.

For this clonotype: At one end the junction does not follow the germline gene, possibly because of a read error. The gene calls are TRBV7-7 and TRBJ2-5, with D possibly TRBD1 on 6 matching bases. CDR1 is SSHAT and CDR2 is FNYEAQ in the germline V gene (reference sequence). The CDR3 consists of 13 residues. The CDR3 DNA sequence: TGTGCTAGCAGCCTGGACAGTGCAGAGACCCAGTACTTC. It encodes CASSLDSAETQYF.

This clonotype was detected only a few times. The V call is TRBV7-2, the J call TRBJ2-3, with unresolved D. CDR1 SGHTA and CDR2 FQGNSA come from the germline V gene. V was cut by 6 bases and J by 4 bases, with 14 bases left in between. The CDR3 has 14 residues. The CDR3, as DNA: TGTGCCAGCAGTTTCCCAATCTCGTCAGATACGCAGTATTTT. Translated, it gives CASSFPISSDTQYF.

The chain employs TRBV7-3 and TRBJ2-5, with D possibly TRBD2 on 6 matching bases. The J call may be wrong; the DNA end is better matched by TRBJ2-1. Germline lookup yields CDR1 SGHTA and CDR2 FQGTGA. The CDR3 is 13 residues long. The CDR3 region is CASSSPGVGEQFF. In DNA form, the CDR3 reads TGTGCCAGCAGTAGCCCGGGGGTGGGTGAGCAGTTCTTC.

V is TRBV29-1 and J is TRBJ2-7, with 10 bases fitting TRBD1. The CDR3 spans 15 residues. Germline CDR1 reads SQVTM; CDR2 reads ANQGSEA. J lost 2 bases, V lost 3 bases, and 7 bases had no gene match. The CDR3 sequence: CSVDLPGQGTYEQYF. The CDR3 DNA sequence: TGCAGCGTTGACCTCCCGGGACAGGGGACCTACGAGCAGTACTTC.

The V call is TRBV20-1, the J call TRBJ2-5, with 12 bases lining up with TRBD2. The CDR3 length is 17 residues. Losses at the gene ends were 0 bases for V and 7 bases for J; bases not matched to a gene: 12. Germline CDR1 DFQATT, CDR2 SNEGSKA (reference sequence). In nucleotides, the CDR3 is TGCAGTGCTAGAGATCAACATCTAGCGGGGGGGCTGGTGACCCAGTACTTC. Protein: CSARDQHLAGGLVTQYF.

The rearrangement uses TRBV29-1 and TRBJ2-7, with D perhaps assigned TRBD1 or TRBD2 (5 bases each). The CDR3 is 15 amino acids. The germline V gene encodes CDR1 SQVTM and CDR2 ANQGSEA. Trimming pared 4 bases from V and 4 bases from J, leaving 20 bases between. The CDR3 is CSVAVVGGTLYEQYF. CDR3 nucleotides: TGCAGCGTTGCGGTGGTGGGTGGGACCCTATACGAGCAGTACTTC.

This clonotype has more than one count but fewer than ten. V gene TRBV4-3 combines with J gene TRBJ2-5; 7 nucleotides align to TRBD1. The J call may be faulty, since TRBJ2-7 better matches the DNA end. The CDR3 is 14 residues long. The germline V gene encodes CDR1 LGHNA and CDR2 YSLEER. The CDR3 loop reads CASSPYRGAYEQYF. The CDR3 nucleotides are TGCGCCAGCAGCCCTTACAGGGGAGCCTACGAGCAGTACTTC.

The chain couples TRBV15 to TRBJ1-2; the D is unclear. V gave up 1 base and J gave up 2 bases, with 14 bases separating them. Germline loops: CDR1 LNHNV, CDR2 YYDKDF (reference sequence). The CDR3 sequence is 16 residues long. The CDR3 DNA follows: TGTGCCACCAGCAGAGCGGCCGGGGAAGGAAACTATGGCTACACCTTC. Its translation: CATSRAAGEGNYGYTF.

The chain is built from TRBV10-3 and TRBJ1-5; maybe TRBD1 (5 bases). Germline V lookup: CDR1 ENHRY, CDR2 SYGVKD. The CDR3 is 15 residues long. V was shortened by 5 bases and J by 2 bases, with 13 bases between the two germline ends. Written as DNA, the CDR3 is TGTGCCATCAGTCCCCAGGGTCAGGGCAATCAGCCCCAGCATTTT. This encodes CAISPQGQGNQPQHF.

Only a few counts were recorded for this clonotype. The chain couples TRBV28 to TRBJ1-2; D is possibly TRBD1 (5 bases). The CDR3 has 12 residues. Trimming cost V 6 bases and J 6 bases, with 11 bases left between them. Germline CDR1 and CDR2: MDHEN and SYDVKM. DNA of the CDR3: TGTGCCAGCAGCGGACATAGGCATGGCTACACCTTC. This translates into CASSGHRHGYTF.

This clonotype has a handful of counts. CDR3 in amino acids: CASSAYPTLAGGWETQYF. CDR3 nucleotide sequence: TGTGCCAGCAGCGCCTACCCAACCCTAGCGGGAGGTTGGGAGACCCAGTACTTC. The V call is TRBV7-9, the J call TRBJ2-5, with 11 positions matching TRBD2. This CDR3 comprises 18 residues. V lost 5 bases and J lost 5; bases outside the gene matches: 16. Germline V gives CDR1 SEHNR, CDR2 FQNEAQ (reference sequence).

This chain uses TRBV28 with TRBJ2-1; D may be TRBD1 (6 bases). The ends were cut back, 5 bases at V and 2 bases at J, with 13 bases in the middle. Per germline, CDR1 MDHEN and CDR2 SYDVKM. The CDR3 runs 15 residues. This CDR3 reads CASSLTGRTYNEQFF. CDR3 nucleotides: TGTGCCAGCAGTCTGACAGGCCGAACCTACAATGAGCAGTTCTTC.

The V and J genes are TRBV7-2 and TRBJ2-7, with D uncertain. CDR3 length: 14 residues. CDR1 is SGHTA, CDR2 FQGNSA, per germline. V gave up 7 bases and J gave up 0 bases, with 13 bases separating them. The CDR3 loop is CASTSSGPSYEQYF. The DNA for the CDR3 is TGTGCCAGCACCAGTTCGGGCCCCTCCTACGAGCAGTACTTC. Full variable domain (outside the CDR3, taken from reference TRBV7-2 and TRBJ2-7): GAGVSQSPSNKVTEKGKDVELRCDPISGHTALYWYRQSLGQGLEFLIYFQGNSAPDKSGLPSDRFSAERTGGSVSTLTIQRTQQEDSAVYLCASTSSGPSYEQYFGPGTRLTVT.

The chain recombines TRBV7-3 with TRBJ2-5; maybe TRBD2 (6 bases). The V gene's germline CDR1 is SGHTA and CDR2 FQGTGA. The V gene lost 5 bases and the J gene lost 1 base, with 14 bases spanning the gap. The CDR3 sequence is 15 residues long. The CDR3 sequence is CASSHLASTQETQYF. CDR3 in DNA: TGTGCCAGCAGCCATCTAGCGTCCACCCAAGAGACCCAGTACTTC.

This clonotype was counted a few times. This chain joins TRBV4-1 and TRBJ2-1; D remains ambiguous. This CDR3 is built from 13 residues. Trimming cost V 0 bases and J 12 bases, with 12 bases left between them. Germline V gene data show CDR1 as MGHRA and CDR2 as YSYEKL. CDR3 nucleotide sequence: TGCGCCAGCAGCCAAGATACGGCTTTGGGGCAGTTCTTC. Protein product: CASSQDTALGQFF.

This chain joins TRBV20-1 and TRBJ1-3; D unresolved. Between the trimmed V and J ends, which lost 6 bases and 4 bases, there was a span of 13 bases. CDR1 is DFQATT, CDR2 SNEGSKA, per germline (reference sequence). There are 13 residues in the CDR3. CDR3 sequence: CSALIPQGNTIYF. For the CDR3, the DNA is TGCAGTGCCTTAATCCCACAGGGAAACACCATATATTTT.

This clonotype was counted a few times. This chain connects TRBV5-1 to TRBJ2-2, with 13 bases fitting TRBD2. J gave up 2 bases and V 4 bases, and 5 bases lay outside the gene matches. The CDR3 is 17 amino acids. The germline V gene encodes CDR1 SGHRS and CDR2 YFSETQ. In DNA form, the CDR3 reads TGCGCCAGCAGCGATGGACTAGCGGGAGTTAACACCGGGGAGCTGTTTTTT. Translating gives CASSDGLAGVNTGELFF.